The rows below give T cell receptor beta chains drawn from one sample of a study of blood T cell repertoires in COVID-19. Measured with immunoSEQ multiplex PCR; TCRdb has only the in-frame clones, and not every one. Of 30,000 to 40,000 clones listed, approximately 85% are singletons. The sample comprised peripheral blood. Every receptor here comes from a human donor in a cohort sampled during active COVID-19. The CDR3 runs from the conserved cysteine through the conserved F or W. The order of the fields is V gene, J gene, D gene, clone size, CDR3 protein, CDR3 DNA. D genes are given only for firm matches. A row's size may be missing; if present it is once, few, many or a size class.

TRBV28	TRBJ1-3	-	-	CASSFGQGTGNTIYF	TGTGCCAGCAGTTTTGGCCAGGGGACTGGAAACACCATATATTTT
TRBV11-2	TRBJ2-7	-	-	CASSHRRHAYEQYF	TGTGCCAGCAGCCACCGACGACATGCCTACGAGCAGTACTTC
TRBV28	TRBJ2-4	TRBD1	-	CASSPLGQGRLFQYF	TGTGCCAGCAGTCCCCTCGGACAGGGGAGGCTCTTTCAGTACTTC
TRBV6-4	TRBJ2-1	TRBD2	-	CASSDGAGDSDEQFF	TGTGCCAGCAGTGACGGAGCGGGAGATTCGGATGAGCAGTTCTTC
TRBV7-9	TRBJ2-7	-	-	CASSLEGRDYEQYF	TGTGCCAGCAGCTTAGAGGGCAGGGACTACGAGCAGTACTTC
TRBV18	TRBJ1-1	TRBD1	-	CASSPTGGNTEAFF	TGTGCCAGCTCGCCTACAGGGGGGAACACTGAAGCTTTCTTT
TRBV7-2	TRBJ2-3	-	-	CASSLGQARGDTQYF	TGTGCCAGCAGCTTAGGGCAGGCCCGCGGGGATACGCAGTATTTT
TRBV7-9	TRBJ2-7	TRBD2	once	CASSPSVGDYLF	TGTGCCAGCAGCCCGAGTGTTGGGGACTACCTTTTC
TRBV7-9	TRBJ2-5	TRBD1	few	CASSLTGIGETQYF	TGTGCCAGCAGCCTGACAGGGATTGGAGAGACCCAGTACTTC
TRBV18	TRBJ2-1	-	few	CASSPPIRAGKNEQFF	TGTGCCAGCTCACCACCGATCAGGGCAGGGAAAAATGAGCAGTTCTTC
TRBV19	TRBJ2-5	-	-	CASSMWSVQETQYF	TGTGCCAGTAGTATGTGGTCAGTCCAAGAGACCCAGTACTTC
TRBV25-1	TRBJ1-1	-	once	CASSELQKAFF	TGTGCCAGCAGTGAGCTGCAGAAAGCTTTCTTT
TRBV28	TRBJ2-3	TRBD2	-	CASSLSPGLGSLTDTQYF	TGTGCCAGCAGTTTATCCCCGGGACTAGGGTCCCTCACAGATACGCAGTATTTT
TRBV18	TRBJ2-3	TRBD2	-	CASSPQLAGGTDTQYF	TGTGCCAGCTCACCCCAACTAGCGGGAGGCACAGATACGCAGTATTTT
TRBV3-1/TRBV3-2	TRBJ1-5	TRBD1	-	CASSQDDRAFQHF	TGTGCCAGCAGCCAAGACGACAGGGCCTTTCAGCATTTT
TRBV6-5	TRBJ1-1	TRBD1	-	CASSGDRVTEAFF	TGTGCCAGCAGCGGGGACAGGGTAACTGAAGCTTTCTTT
TRBV9	TRBJ1-1	-	-	CASSVGGMNTEAFF	TGTGCCAGCAGCGTAGGTGGCATGAACACTGAAGCTTTCTTT
TRBV3-1/TRBV3-2	TRBJ1-6	TRBD1	-	CASSQGTGLNSPLHF	TGTGCCAGCAGCCAAGGGACAGGCCTAAATTCACCCCTCCACTTT
TRBV13	TRBJ2-1	TRBD2	-	CASSLGLAGVGRNEQFF	TGTGCCAGCAGCTTAGGGCTAGCGGGAGTAGGTAGGAATGAGCAGTTCTTC
TRBV11-3	TRBJ2-2	TRBD1	-	CASSVGTGEIGELFF	TGTGCCAGCAGCGTCGGGACAGGGGAAATCGGGGAGCTGTTTTTT
TRBV2	TRBJ1-2	-	-	CASDVQGNKDGYTF	TGTGCCAGCGACGTACAGGGTAATAAGGATGGCTACACCTTC
TRBV6-5	TRBJ2-7	-	once	CASSKQQGYEQYF	TGTGCCAGCAGCAAGCAACAGGGATACGAGCAGTACTTC
TRBV6-5	TRBJ1-1	-	-	CATEGGMNTEAFF	TGTGCCACCGAGGGAGGCATGAACACTGAAGCTTTCTTT
TRBV7-2	TRBJ2-3	-	-	CASSLAGRTDTQYF	TGTGCCAGCAGCTTGGCGGGACGCACAGATACGCAGTATTTT
TRBV7-9	TRBJ1-6	-	-	CASSFSSPLHF	TGTGCCAGCAGCTTTAGTTCACCCCTCCACTTT
TRBV11-2	TRBJ2-7	TRBD2	-	CASSPILAGGSSYEQYF	TGTGCCAGCAGCCCAATACTAGCGGGAGGGTCCTCCTACGAGCAGTACTTC
TRBV6-6	TRBJ1-1	-	-	CASSLTAANTEAFF	TGTGCCAGCAGTTTGACAGCCGCGAACACTGAAGCTTTCTTT
TRBV30	TRBJ2-1	-	-	CAWSQPIRLNEQFF	TGTGCCTGGAGTCAACCTATTAGACTTAATGAGCAGTTCTTC
TRBV5-8	TRBJ1-4	-	-	CASSGGPRGATNEKLFF	TGTGCCAGCAGCGGGGGCCCCAGGGGCGCGACTAATGAAAAACTGTTTTTT
TRBV10-3	TRBJ2-5	TRBD1	-	CAMGQGAETQYF	TGTGCCATGGGACAGGGGGCGGAGACCCAGTACTTC
TRBV4-1	TRBJ2-1	TRBD2	-	CASSRGGFSGATYNEQFF	TGCGCCAGCAGCCGTGGGGGATTTAGCGGGGCTACCTACAATGAGCAGTTCTTC
TRBV19	TRBJ1-1	-	once	CASSIDWQIEAFF	TGTGCCAGTAGTATAGACTGGCAAATTGAAGCTTTCTTT
TRBV9	TRBJ2-3	TRBD2	-	CASSVDGTSSTDTQYF	TGTGCCAGCAGCGTAGATGGGACTAGTAGCACAGATACGCAGTATTTT
TRBV19	TRBJ1-1	-	-	CASSIRKSYTEAFF	TGTGCCAGTAGTATCAGGAAGTCCTACACTGAAGCTTTCTTT
TRBV27	TRBJ2-7	TRBD1	once	CASSPTGRQGSSYEQYF	TGTGCCAGCAGTCCCACCGGTCGACAGGGGAGTTCCTACGAGCAGTACTTC
TRBV5-4	TRBJ2-2	-	few	CASSLVGQGKGELFF	TGTGCCAGCAGCTTGGTGGGCCAGGGGAAGGGGGAGCTGTTTTTT
TRBV5-1	TRBJ2-1	TRBD2	-	CASSFSGASYNEQFF	TGCGCCAGCAGCTTTAGCGGGGCGTCCTACAATGAGCAGTTCTTC
TRBV18	TRBJ2-1	TRBD2	-	CASSPPTSVIEQFF	TGTGCCAGCTCACCGCCGACTAGCGTCATTGAGCAGTTCTTC
TRBV2	TRBJ1-2	-	-	CASSDDGRLYGYTF	TGTGCCAGCAGTGACGACGGGAGATTATATGGCTACACCTTC
TRBV4-1	TRBJ1-5	-	-	CASSQRQSGNQPQHF	TGCGCCAGCAGCCAGAGACAGAGTGGCAATCAGCCCCAGCATTTT
TRBV3-1/TRBV3-2	TRBJ2-5	-	-	CASSQRAVGETQYF	TGTGCCAGCAGCCAGAGAGCGGTTGGAGAGACCCAGTACTTC
TRBV4-3	TRBJ1-2	TRBD1	-	CASSRDRDVYGYTF	TGCGCCAGCAGCCGGGACAGGGACGTCTATGGCTACACCTTC
TRBV13	TRBJ2-7	-	-	CASSSTRANPYEQYF	TGTGCCAGCAGCTCGACACGAGCCAATCCCTACGAGCAGTACTTC
TRBV6-1	TRBJ2-7	-	-	CASSEPGPYEQYF	TGTGCCAGCAGTGAACCCGGTCCCTACGAGCAGTACTTC
TRBV7-9	TRBJ1-3	-	-	CASSPASLGGNTIYF	TGTGCCAGCAGCCCAGCCAGCCTCGGGGGAAACACCATATATTTT
TRBV9	TRBJ2-3	TRBD2	-	CASSPGTSGRAADTQYF	TGTGCCAGCAGCCCAGGGACTAGCGGGAGAGCTGCAGATACGCAGTATTTT
TRBV3-1/TRBV3-2	TRBJ1-5	TRBD1	once	CASSQDRSRQGSYNQPQHF	TGTGCCAGCAGCCAAGATCGCTCGAGACAGGGTTCGTACAATCAGCCCCAGCATTTT
TRBV19	TRBJ1-1	-	-	CASKAGGLNTEAFF	TGTGCCAGTAAGGCCGGGGGGCTCAACACTGAAGCTTTCTTT
TRBV27	TRBJ1-1	-	-	CASSFNTRGKGGGDAFF	TGTGCCAGCAGTTTCAATACCCGCGGTAAGGGAGGCGGTGATGCTTTCTTT
TRBV7-9	TRBJ1-1	-	-	CASSPSRLNEAFF	TGTGCCAGCAGCCCATCGAGGCTAAATGAAGCTTTCTTT
TRBV7-9	TRBJ2-7	-	-	CASSSDYSEQYF	TGTGCCAGCAGCTCTGACTACTCCGAGCAGTACTTC
TRBV18	TRBJ2-2	-	-	CASSTGQTNTGELFF	TGTGCCAGCTCAACTGGACAGACGAACACCGGGGAGCTGTTTTTT
TRBV4-3	TRBJ2-1	-	-	CASSQDRASMQFF	TGCGCCAGCAGCCAAGATCGGGCTAGCATGCAGTTCTTC